The rows below give T cell receptor beta chains drawn from one sample of a study of shared clonotypes between healthy human individuals. Clones were sequenced by immunoSEQ multiplex PCR, and TCRdb holds only the in-frame ones, with some missing. The sample includes about half a million clones, roughly 77% seen only once; the top ten take 13%. Specimen: PBMCs. These receptors all stem from a woman aged 40 to 50 in good health. Some clones in this sample may be carry-over from other donors' samples. CDR3s include the opening cysteine and the closing phenylalanine or tryptophan. A D gene is named only where the DNA matches it firmly. Clone size is not always given. Where it is, it says once, few, many or a class for expanded clones.

TGCGCCAGCAGCTTGCGGGGGACTAGCGGTACCTCCTACGAGCAGTACTTC,CASSLRGTSGTSYEQYF,TRBD2,.,TRBJ2-7,TRBV5-1
TGTGCCAGCAGTGAACCGGGGCGGGTTACCTACGAGCAGTACTTC,CASSEPGRVTYEQYF,.,.,TRBJ2-7,TRBV6-1
TGTGCCAGCAGAGACAGCCTTAACTATGGCTACACCTTC,CASRDSLNYGYTF,.,.,TRBJ1-2,TRBV6-6
TGTGCCAGCAGCTCAGCGGGTGAGCAGTTCTTC,CASSSAGEQFF,.,few,TRBJ2-1,TRBV7-9
TGCGCCAGCAGCTCGAAGGACAGTTTAAGGACTGAAGCTTTCTTT,CASSSKDSLRTEAFF,.,.,TRBJ1-1,TRBV5-1
TGTGCCAGCAGCCCTCGGTTAGTTGACAATGAGCAGTTCTTC,CASSPRLVDNEQFF,.,.,TRBJ2-1,TRBV9
TGTGCCAGCAGTGACACAGGGGCCTATGGCTACACCTTC,CASSDTGAYGYTF,TRBD1,.,TRBJ1-2,TRBV6-5
TGTGCCTGTTATTGGGAGGAGTGGGCCAATGAGCAGTTCTTC,CACYWEEWANEQFF,.,.,TRBJ2-1,TRBV30
TGTGCCAGCAGTGAAGCGAGCCGGAAACAGCCCCAGCATTTT,CASSEASRKQPQHF,.,.,TRBJ1-5,TRBV6-1
TGTGCCAGCTCACCCCCGGGGTCCTACGAGCAGTACTTC,CASSPPGSYEQYF,.,.,TRBJ2-7,TRBV18
TGTGCCAGCAACGTACCTCAGGGCGGTTCCTACGAGCAGTACTTC,CASNVPQGGSYEQYF,.,.,TRBJ2-7,TRBV28
TGTGCCAGCAGCCAGGTAGGAGGTGGGCTTGGGTTCGGCGAGCAGTACTTC,CASSQVGGGLGFGEQYF,.,.,TRBJ2-7,TRBV5-8
TGTGCCAGCAGCCAGGCCGGGACAGGGAGCTACGAGCAGTACTTC,CASSQAGTGSYEQYF,TRBD1,.,TRBJ2-7,TRBV4-2
TGTGCCAGTAGTTCCGGTAGGGAGCAGTACTTC,CASSSGREQYF,.,.,TRBJ2-7,TRBV19
TGTGCCAGCAGCTTAGGTGCGATTCGGAATGAAAAACTGTTTTTT,CASSLGAIRNEKLFF,.,.,TRBJ1-4,TRBV11-2
TGTGCCAGCAGCTCAAGCGGGAGGTCCTACGAGCAGTACTTC,CASSSSGRSYEQYF,TRBD2,.,TRBJ2-7,TRBV11-2